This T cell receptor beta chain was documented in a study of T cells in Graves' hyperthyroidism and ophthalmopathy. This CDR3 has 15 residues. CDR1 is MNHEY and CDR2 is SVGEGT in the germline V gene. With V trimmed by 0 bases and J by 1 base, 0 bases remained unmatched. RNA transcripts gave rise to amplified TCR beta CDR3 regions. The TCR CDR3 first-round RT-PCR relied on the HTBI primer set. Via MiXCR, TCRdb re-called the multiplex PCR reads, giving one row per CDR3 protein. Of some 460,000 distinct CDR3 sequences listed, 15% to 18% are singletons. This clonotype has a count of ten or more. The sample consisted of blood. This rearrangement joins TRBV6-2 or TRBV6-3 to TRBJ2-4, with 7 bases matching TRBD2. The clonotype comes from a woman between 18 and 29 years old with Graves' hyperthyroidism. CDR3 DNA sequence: TGTGCCAGCAGTTACTCACTAGCGGCCAAAAACATTCAGTACTTC. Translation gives CASSYSLAAKNIQYF.